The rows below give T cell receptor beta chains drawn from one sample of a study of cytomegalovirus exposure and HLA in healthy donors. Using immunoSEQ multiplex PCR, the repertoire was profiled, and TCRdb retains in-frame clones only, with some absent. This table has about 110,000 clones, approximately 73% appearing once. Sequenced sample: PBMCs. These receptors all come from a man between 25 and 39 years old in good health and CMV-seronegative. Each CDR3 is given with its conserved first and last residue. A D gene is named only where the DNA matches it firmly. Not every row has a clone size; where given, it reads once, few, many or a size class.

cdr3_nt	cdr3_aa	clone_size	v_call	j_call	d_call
TGCGCCAGCAGCTTGGTCGGGGGGACTAATGAAAAACTGTTTTTT	CASSLVGGTNEKLFF	NA	TRBV5-1	TRBJ1-4	NA
TGTGCCAGCAGCTTAGTAGGGGGACGTGGCTACACCTTC	CASSLVGGRGYTF	NA	TRBV7-2	TRBJ1-2	NA
TGTGCCATCAGTGAACAGGGACCTTATAATTCACCCCTCCACTTT	CAISEQGPYNSPLHF	NA	TRBV10-3	TRBJ1-6	NA
TGTGCCAGTAGTAAGCGGGAGGGCCGCGAGACCCAGTACTTC	CASSKREGRETQYF	few	TRBV19	TRBJ2-5	TRBD2
TGTGCCAGCAGCCAAGATCTGGGAACTAGCGGAGGGAAGACCCAGTACTTC	CASSQDLGTSGGKTQYF	NA	TRBV4-2	TRBJ2-5	TRBD2
TGTGCCAGCAGCTTAAGCGGCGACCCGAACACCGGGGAGCTGTTTTTT	CASSLSGDPNTGELFF	NA	TRBV7-7	TRBJ2-2	NA
TGCAGCGTTGAAGATGTCAGGGGAGGGGATGTGCAGTACTTC	CSVEDVRGGDVQYF	NA	TRBV29-1	TRBJ2-7	NA
TGTGCCTGGAATAAACCAGGGCACAATCAGCCCCAGCATTTT	CAWNKPGHNQPQHF	few	TRBV30	TRBJ1-5	NA
TGTGCCTGGAGTCGTCAAGCCGGTACTGAAGCTTTCTTT	CAWSRQAGTEAFF	NA	TRBV30	TRBJ1-1	NA
TGTGCCAGCAGCTTGGGCGGGCACACTGAAGCTTTCTTT	CASSLGGHTEAFF	NA	TRBV5-4	TRBJ1-1	NA
TGTGCCAGCAGTGCGAGGGAGACCCAGTACTTC	CASSARETQYF	once	TRBV6-1	TRBJ2-5	NA
TGTGCCAGCAGTGACTTAGAGACTAGGGATCTGGGTGAGCAGTTCTTC	CASSDLETRDLGEQFF	NA	TRBV6-4	TRBJ2-1	NA
TGTGCCAGTAGTAGGGACAGGGGAGTCACAGATACGCAGTATTTT	CASSRDRGVTDTQYF	NA	TRBV19	TRBJ2-3	TRBD1
TGCGCCAGCAGCTTGAGGCAGGGAAATGAAAAACTGTTTTTT	CASSLRQGNEKLFF	NA	TRBV5-1	TRBJ1-4	NA
TGTGCCAGCATTTCACAGGGGAGGACTGGGGATGAAAAACTGTTTTTT	CASISQGRTGDEKLFF	NA	TRBV2	TRBJ1-4	TRBD1
TGTGCCAGTAGCCGTACTAGCGACTCCTACGAGCAGTACTTC	CASSRTSDSYEQYF	NA	TRBV19	TRBJ2-7	TRBD2
TGTGCCAGCAGCTCCGGGACAGGGTGCGAGCAGTACTTC	CASSSGTGCEQYF	once	TRBV9	TRBJ2-7	TRBD1
TGTGCCAGCAGTTTATCGGTAGACACAGATACGCAGTATTTT	CASSLSVDTDTQYF	once	TRBV27	TRBJ2-3	NA
TGTGCCAGCAGCTCCCATAGCGGAATAGGAACGCAGTATTTT	CASSSHSGIGTQYF	once	TRBV7-2	TRBJ2-3	NA
TGTGCCACCAGCAGGGGGGACAGGGGCTACGAGCAGTACTTC	CATSRGDRGYEQYF	NA	TRBV15	TRBJ2-7	TRBD1
TGTGCCAGCATGCCGACAGGTCTTGGCTACACCTTC	CASMPTGLGYTF	NA	TRBV6-6	TRBJ1-2	NA